This entry describes one TCR beta chain. This clonotype has only a few counts. This receptor's antigen is unknown. No much larger clonotype is one base removed from it; base qualities were not supplied. V is trimmed back by 6 bases and J by 6 bases, and the junction contains 5 bases that no gene match accounts for. Reading from cysteine to phenylalanine, the CDR3 counts 14 amino acids. Here the CDR3 DNA is all that survives: 42 bases in frame from base 1. In light of the paper, this sample's time point label describes: pre-sensitization, week 0. The treatment or condition label on this specimen signifies: therapeutic diphenylcyclopropenone sensitization with weekly scalp DPC. At every patch-test visit, the blood draw took place before the patch test was put on. To be eligible, patients had to be aged 18 to 70, diagnosed with alopecia and judged suitable for DPC therapy, while pregnant patients were excluded. Total RNA was extracted from unfractionated whole blood collected in Tempus Blood RNA tubes.

The entry originates in a study of human T cells and chemical hapten exposure (dated by TCRdb to 2020 to 2023). With respect to the entire study: For sensitization, 2% DPC in acetone was applied to a roughly 2 cm by roughly 2 cm area of upper inner arm skin. Blood samples were taken from patients before sensitization (week 0) and at 2, 6 and about 24 weeks after DPC sensitization. For TCR sequencing, blood came from 25 to 30 alopecia patients at anywhere from one to four time points (pre-sensitization, 2, 6 and 24 weeks). The patient cohort, mostly female, included alopecia areata with under or over 50% scalp involvement, alopecia totalis and alopecia universalis. Patch tests used Finn chambers with 0.01% DPC on the upper back, scored after 6 days by International Contact Dermatitis Research Group standards. Patients additionally received weekly therapeutic DPC doses to the scalp throughout the approximately 25-week study period. Peripheral blood TCR repertoire changes were tracked in vivo in alopecia patients during primary and secondary sensitization to the hapten diphenylcyclopropenone (DPC). Libraries were combined into a pool for sequencing, and differences in TCR yield between samples came mainly from small differences in library volumes within the pool. What the research found in general, with its limitations: Significantly more large CDR3 similarity clusters were formed by expanded TCRs than by pre-sensitization or healthy control sets, consistent with antigen-driven responses. Patch test score was positively correlated with the number of PT1 expanded TCRs, with significance at thresholds 8, 16 and 32 but not at 4. The number of TCRs above 1 in 1000 frequency did not change with DPC sensitization; there was no evidence of global repertoire structure alterations. After repeated subsampling, changes were observed in the strength of the expansion versus patch-test correlation and in the threshold at which the correlation became significant. Because all patients had alopecia, a presumed autoimmune disease, the immune response of the patients might differ from that of healthy individuals.

Library preparation used RACE. The data were produced on a NextSeq 500. Library preparation attached unique molecular identifiers to individual cDNA molecules for quantitative, reproducible TCR counting. Each blood RNA sample was used to sequence both TCR alpha and TCR beta chains. Per the original workflow: Samples had a median of roughly 91,000 TCRs, with a range from roughly 20,000 to 690,600. The Decombinator software suite was used to annotate V, J and CDR3 in the TCR reads. Every sample was subsampled to the same number of TCRs (28,000) for the PS versus PT1 abundance plots. TCRs were defined as expanded if absent before sensitization and observed at least eight times at the 2-week time point. TCRdb itself trimmed the public reads at Q25 with fastp, ran MiXCR and retained productive beta chains. Entries that share a CDR3 protein sequence are merged under the most common genes and DNA. These V and J calls are TCRdb output, not the study's own analysis. The sample includes roughly 250,000 distinct CDR3 sequences, with about 9.4% observed a single time. About 2.1% of the sample is taken by the ten largest.

Sequencing was performed on whole blood, taken in connection with sensitization to the hapten diphenylcyclopropenone (DPC). The rearranged segments are TRBV12-3 or TRBV12-4 and TRBJ2-2; TRBD1 lines up with 9 middle nucleotides. This sequence originates from a woman aged 40 to 49 with alopecia areata. Some clones in this sample may be carry-over from other donors' samples. This receptor carries the CDR3 CASSITGGPGELFF. The DNA sequence is given as TGTGCCAGCAGCATAACAGGGGGCCCCGGGGAGCTGTTTTTT.